Each of the 13 T cell receptor beta chains below was sequenced from the same sample in a study of regulatory T cells in long-lasting Graves disease. Noted time point: newly diagnosed GD, antithyroid drugs for less than 3 months. The authors made the TCR library using RNA they extracted from PBMCs. Combining iRepertoire HTBI primers with Arm-PCR of CDR3 regions, the authors built TCR beta libraries. MiXCR was run by TCRdb on the multiplex PCR reads, yielding one entry per CDR3 protein. The sample holds hundreds of thousands of distinct CDR3 sequences, around 17% seen once. This sample also appeared in a second study, on T cells in Graves' hyperthyroidism and ophthalmopathy.

Here the sequenced sample was peripheral blood mononuclear cells (PBMCs), taken at new diagnosis, from a patient treated with antithyroid drugs. These receptors were collected from a woman aged 25 to 39 with Graves disease.

As concerns this clonotype: No conserved phenylalanine or tryptophan is present at the end of the CDR3, so a read error is the likely explanation. The rearrangement links TRBV19 to TRBJ1-5; maybe TRBD1 (5 bases). The CDR3 has 14 amino acids. Looked up from germline, CDR1 is LNHDA and CDR2 is SQIVND (reference sequence). V was trimmed by 3 bases and J by 5 bases, leaving 11 bases between them. The CDR3: CASSIRAWDQPQHL. The CDR3 DNA reads as TGTGCCAGTAGTATCAGGGCCTGGGATCAGCCCCAGCATCTT.

This clonotype was seen at least ten times. The V gene is TRBV6-1, the J gene TRBJ2-7, with D perhaps matching TRBD1 or TRBD2 (5 bases each). Per the germline V gene, CDR1 is MNHNS and CDR2 is SASEGT. This CDR3 region has 13 residues. Trimming cost V 3 bases and J 4 bases, with 10 bases left between them. CDR3 nucleotide sequence: TGTGCCAGCAGTGAGGTCTGGGGGTACGAGCAGTACTTC. Its protein is CASSEVWGYEQYF.

The chain carries TRBV20-1 and TRBJ2-7; the D gene could be TRBD1 or TRBD2 (5 bases each). V was cut by 5 bases and J by 0 bases, with 14 bases left in between. Germline V lookup: CDR1 DFQATT, CDR2 SNEGSKA (reference sequence). This CDR3 region has 14 residues. CDR3 coding DNA: TGCAGTGCTGATAACGGGGACGGCTCCTACGAGCAGTACTTC. Its translation is CSADNGDGSYEQYF.

This clonotype was seen at least ten times. The J gene is TRBJ1-1, the V gene TRBV29-1; D is possibly TRBD1 (6 bases). V was pared by 5 bases and J by 1 base, with 14 bases between. Germline V gene lookup returns CDR1 SQVTM and CDR2 ANQGSEA. CDR3 length equals 14 residues. DNA for the CDR3: TGCAGCGTTTCCAATGGGGGGCAGAACACTGAAGCTTTCTTT. Its translation: CSVSNGGQNTEAFF. The full variable domain, its missing parts supplied by reference TRBV29-1 and TRBJ1-1, is SAVISQKPSRDICQRGTSLTIQCQVDSQVTMMFWYRQQPGQSLTLIATANQGSEATYESGFVIDKFPISRPNLTFSTLTVSNMSPEDSSIYLCSVSNGGQNTEAFFGQGTRLTVV.

Ten or more counts support this clonotype. The V and J genes are TRBV7-2 and TRBJ1-1, with D perhaps TRBD1 (5 bases). V dropped 1 base and J dropped 4 bases, with 10 bases sitting between them. The germline V gene encodes CDR1 SGHTA and CDR2 FQGNSA. This CDR3 is 14 amino acids long. The CDR3: CASSLEGALTEAFF. CDR3 in DNA: TGTGCCAGCAGCTTAGAAGGGGCGCTCACTGAAGCTTTCTTT.

J is TRBJ2-1 and V is TRBV20-1; 9 nucleotides align to TRBD1. The trim removed 5 bases at V and 5 bases at J, leaving 13 bases unmatched. Germline loops: CDR1 DFQATT, CDR2 SNEGSKA (reference sequence). CDR3 length: 16 residues. The CDR3 DNA sequence: TGCAGTGCTGAGTTGCTGGGGACAGGGAGGAACAATGAGCAGTTCTTC. Residues: CSAELLGTGRNNEQFF.

This clonotype was seen a handful of times. The chain carries TRBV6-2 or TRBV6-3 and TRBJ2-1; 7 nucleotides line up with TRBD2. The germline V gene encodes CDR1 MNHEY and CDR2 SVGEGT. The CDR3 sequence is 15 residues long. Trimming cost V 2 bases and J 5 bases; bases outside gene matches: 6. The CDR3 DNA is TGTGCCAGCAGTTACGGCCAGGGAGGGGACAATGAGCAGTTCTTC. As protein: CASSYGQGGDNEQFF.

This clonotype showed up many times. V usage is TRBV27 and J usage is TRBJ2-1, with D maybe TRBD2 (5 bases). V lost 9 bases, J lost 5 bases, and 14 bases lay in between. Germline lookup yields CDR1 MNHEY and CDR2 SMNVEV (reference sequence). The CDR3 is made up of 13 amino acids. CDR3 sequence (DNA): TGTGCCAGTACTGGGAGTCCCAACAATGAGCAGTTCTTC. It yields the protein CASTGSPNNEQFF.

In this sample, this clonotype turned up a few times. This sequence joins TRBV19 and TRBJ2-5; 8 nucleotides align to TRBD2. Trimming removed 3 bases from V and 2 bases from J; junction bases left unmatched: 8. This CDR3 comprises 16 residues. Germline CDR1 reads LNHDA; CDR2 reads SQIVND (reference sequence). The CDR3 protein is CASSIGLAGRQETQYF. In DNA form, the CDR3 reads TGTGCCAGTAGTATCGGTCTAGCGGGCCGTCAAGAGACCCAGTACTTC.

This clonotype was observed at least ten times. This chain connects TRBV28 to TRBJ1-3, with 7 bases lining up with TRBD1. V lost 6 bases and J lost 0; bases outside the gene matches: 2. The CDR3 sequence is 14 residues long. The germline CDR1 and CDR2 sequences are MDHEN and SYDVKM. Here the CDR3 DNA reads TGTGCCAGCAGGGGGACAGCCTCTGGAAACACCATATATTTT. It encodes CASRGTASGNTIYF.

A single count supports this clonotype. CDR3 residues: CASSLDFRRTPGQSIEQYF. In nucleotides, the CDR3 is TGCGCCAGCAGCTTGGATTTTCGAAGAACCCCGGGACAATCAATCGAGCAGTACTTC. The V call is TRBV5-1, the J call TRBJ2-7; D may be TRBD1 (6 bases). Trimming removed 0 bases at V and 6 bases at J, with 28 bases between. Germline V gives CDR1 SGHRS, CDR2 YFSETQ. The CDR3 loop spans 19 amino acids.

This clonotype was observed many times. The chain employs TRBV12-3 or TRBV12-4 and TRBJ2-1; TRBD2 might be the D (6 bases). The CDR3 is 14 amino acids. V lost 3 bases, J lost 9 bases, and 15 bases lay in between. The CDR3 nucleotides read TGTGCCAGCAGTTTGGGGGGATACCGAGGTGAGCAGTTCTTC. It specifies CASSLGGYRGEQFF.

The chain is built from TRBV11-2 and TRBJ2-1; D unresolved. Germline-derived CDR1 and CDR2 are SGHAT and FQNNGV. The germline V and J ends were trimmed by 2 bases and 4 bases, with 12 bases remaining between them. The CDR3 covers 15 residues. In nucleotides, the CDR3 is TGTGCCAGCAGCTTAACTGTGGGTCGGTACAATGAGCAGTTCTTC. Amino acids: CASSLTVGRYNEQFF.